This T cell receptor (beta chain) is from a study of type 1 regulatory T cells. TCRdb analysed the reads with MiXCR anew, one entry per CDR3 protein. In the table there are tens of thousands of distinct CDR3 sequences, roughly 72% of which are singletons. J lost 8 bases, V lost 7 bases, and 16 bases had no gene match. This CDR3 comprises 16 residues. Germline V gene sequence: CDR1 MNHEY, CDR2 SVGAGI. As regards this clonotype: Its antigen is as yet unknown.

This TCR was recovered from a human donor in good health. The sequenced sample was cultured T cells, either the whole culture or a sorted T cell fraction (not recorded which). Subset indicated: Tr1-enriched cell product generated in vitro against host alloantigens. The chain combines TRBV6-5 with TRBJ1-2; 10 nucleotides align to TRBD1. CDR3: CASTPARQGASNGYTF. In nucleotides, the CDR3 is TGTGCCAGCACACCCGCCCGACAGGGGGCTTCGAACGGCTACACCTTC.